Each of the 14 T cell receptor beta chains below was sequenced from the same sample in a study of prognosis after radiotherapy for stage I lung cancer (dated by TCRdb to the early 2020s). Sequencing used an Illumina HiSeq 3000. Two rounds of multiplex PCR were used to amplify the TCR beta CDR3 region from genomic DNA. The first PCR round used primers specific to each TRBV and TRBJ gene, with sequences filed in Chinese patent CN105087789A. Starting from the raw public reads, TCRdb applied fastp trimming at Q25, assembled clones with MiXCR and retained in-frame beta chains. Identical CDR3 proteins give one entry, which carries the most common genes and DNA. For this sample there are around 31,000 distinct CDR3 sequences; 40% to 55% appear just once. The ten largest make up 16% of the sample. The specimen was PBMCs, collected before or after stereotactic body radiation therapy (not recorded which). Receptors originate from a donor older than 45 with non-small cell lung cancer.

This sequence joins TRBV19 and TRBJ1-1; D might be TRBD1 (5 bases). Germline V CDR1 and CDR2: LNHDA, SQIVND (reference sequence). V lost 6 bases and J lost 5, with 13 bases in between. The CDR3 runs 13 residues. In DNA form, the CDR3 reads TGTGCCAGTAGCACGGGGGGAGATACTGAAGCTTTCTTT. Protein sequence: CASSTGGDTEAFF.

This clonotype was detected ten times or more. The V gene is TRBV12-3 or TRBV12-4, the J gene TRBJ2-3, with D maybe TRBD2 (5 bases). This CDR3 has 14 residues. Trimming left V 2 bases short and J 8 bases short, with 14 bases between. CDR3 in DNA: TGTGCCAGCAGTTTATTCAGAGGGCGCGGTACGCAGTATTTT. Amino acids: CASSLFRGRGTQYF.

Ten or more counts support this clonotype. The V gene is TRBV5-4, the J gene TRBJ2-7; D perhaps matches TRBD1 (6 bases). The CDR3 contains 15 residues. Trimming pared 4 bases from V and 2 bases from J, leaving 16 bases between. Germline loops: CDR1 SGHNT, CDR2 YYREEE (reference sequence). In DNA form, the CDR3 reads TGTGCCAGCAGCGCGGACAGTGTTGGCACCTACGAGCAGTACTTC. Encoded protein: CASSADSVGTYEQYF.

This clonotype appeared many times. The J gene is TRBJ2-1, the V gene TRBV18; D may be TRBD2 (6 bases). The CDR3 is 14 amino acids. Germline CDR1 KGHSH, CDR2 LQKENI. Trimming removed 2 bases at V and 15 bases at J, with 20 bases between. The CDR3 reads CASSPDSGREAWFF. In DNA, the CDR3 is TGTGCCAGCTCACCAGACTCGGGGCGGGAAGCATGGTTCTTC.

This clonotype was observed at least ten times. The J gene is TRBJ1-3, the V gene TRBV14, with no clear D. CDR3 length equals 14 residues. Trimming took 6 bases from V and 0 from J, leaving 9 bases between them. Germline V CDR1 and CDR2: SGHDN, FVKESK. In DNA, the CDR3 is TGTGCCAGCAGGCCAACGAACTCTGGAAACACCATATATTTT. Amino acids: CASRPTNSGNTIYF.

This clonotype was counted at least ten times. In nucleotides, the CDR3 is TGTGCCACCAGCAGAGATAAGCGGAACAATGAGCAGTTCTTC. This encodes CATSRDKRNNEQFF. J is TRBJ2-1 and V is TRBV15; tentatively, D is TRBD2 (5 bases). There are 14 residues in the CDR3. Germline V CDR1 and CDR2: LNHNV, YYDKDF (reference sequence). V lost 0 bases to trimming and J lost 5 bases, with 8 bases between them.

Concerning this clonotype: At one of its ends the junction is not consistent with the germline gene, which may arise from a read error. The chain carries TRBV5-1 and TRBJ2-6; 10 positions agree with TRBD2. In germline, CDR1 is SGHRS, CDR2 YFSETQ. The length of the CDR3 is 16 residues. The CDR3 is CASSITSGTVANFLTF. CDR3 bases: TGCGCCAGCAGCATAACTAGCGGGACTGTGGCCAACTTCCTGACTTTC.

There are many counts of this clonotype. The chain uses TRBV7-2 and TRBJ1-5; unclear D gene. Between the trimmed V and J ends, which lost 1 base and 6 bases, there was a span of 10 bases. This CDR3 has 14 amino acids. Germline-derived CDR1 and CDR2 are SGHTA and FQGNSA. CDR3 sequence: CASSLGAGLQPQHF. In DNA form, the CDR3 reads TGTGCCAGCAGCTTAGGGGCAGGTCTTCAGCCCCAGCATTTT.

This clonotype came up once. Mismatch with germline at one junction end may stem from a read error. V usage is TRBV20-1 and J usage is TRBJ1-5; the D is unclear. Per the germline V gene, CDR1 is DFQATT and CDR2 is SNEGSKA (reference sequence). CDR3 length equals 11 residues. The CDR3 DNA follows: TGCAGTGCTAGTCCCTATCATCCCCAGCATTTT. Protein: CSASPYHPQHF.

The V call is TRBV7-9, the J call TRBJ2-3; TRBD2 matches at 7 bases. Germline V gene data show CDR1 as SEHNR and CDR2 as FQNEAQ (reference sequence). The CDR3 has 12 residues. Trimming removed 5 bases from V and 11 bases from J; junction bases left unmatched: 7. This CDR3 reads CASSLWRERQYF. DNA of the CDR3: TGTGCCAGCAGCCTATGGCGGGAGAGGCAGTATTTT.

This clonotype has more than one count but fewer than ten. A read error may explain this, as a much larger clone is one base away. The chain uses TRBV6-2 or TRBV6-3 and TRBJ2-3; no definite D call. The CDR3 spans 14 residues. V was trimmed by 5 bases and J by 2 bases, leaving 11 bases between them. In germline, CDR1 is MNHEY, CDR2 SVGEGT. CDR3 coding DNA: TGTGCCAGCAGTACGCTGACCGCCACAGATACGCAGTATTTT. Translating gives CASSTLTATDTQYF.

This clonotype was seen ten or more times. The CDR3 region has the DNA TGTGCCAGCAGCTCACCTGGGACTCGCACAGATACGCAGTATTTT. This gives the protein CASSSPGTRTDTQYF. V gene TRBV11-2 combines with J gene TRBJ2-3; tentatively, D is TRBD2 (6 bases). Looked up from germline, CDR1 is SGHAT and CDR2 is FQNNGV. The CDR3 covers 15 residues. The ends were cut back, 4 bases at V and 1 base at J, with 12 bases in the middle.

The chain uses TRBV7-2 and TRBJ2-3, with D perhaps matching TRBD1 (6 bases). The CDR3 extends over 15 amino acids. V lost 2 bases and J 5 bases, leaving 14 bases between the germline ends. Germline V lookup: CDR1 SGHTA, CDR2 FQGNSA. CDR3: CASSLLSGALDTQYF. The CDR3 nucleotides are TGTGCCAGCAGCTTACTCTCAGGGGCTCTAGATACGCAGTATTTT.

On this clonotype: One end of the junction is discordant with germline, which a read error may explain. The rearrangement uses TRBV6-1 and TRBJ2-3; D is possibly TRBD1 (6 bases). Germline V gene sequence: CDR1 MNHNS, CDR2 SASEGT. This CDR3 contains 16 residues. The CDR3 coding sequence is TGTGCCAGCAGTGAACTGACTCAGGGGCTCACAGATAAGCAGTATTTT. This encodes CASSELTQGLTDKQYF.